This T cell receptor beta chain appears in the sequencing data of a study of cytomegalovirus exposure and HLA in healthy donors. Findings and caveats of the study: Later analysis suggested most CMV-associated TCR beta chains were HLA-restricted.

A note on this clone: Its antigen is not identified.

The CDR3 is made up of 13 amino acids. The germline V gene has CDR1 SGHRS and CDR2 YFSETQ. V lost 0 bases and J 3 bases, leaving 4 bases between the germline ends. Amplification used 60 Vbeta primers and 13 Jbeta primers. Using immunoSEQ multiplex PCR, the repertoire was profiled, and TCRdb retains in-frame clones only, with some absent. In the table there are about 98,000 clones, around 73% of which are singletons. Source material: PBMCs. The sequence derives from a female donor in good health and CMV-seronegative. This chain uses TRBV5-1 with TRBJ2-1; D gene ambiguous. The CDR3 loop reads CASSLGDYNEQFF. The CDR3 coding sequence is TGCGCCAGCAGCTTGGGCGACTACAATGAGCAGTTCTTC.